This T cell receptor (beta chain) was profiled in a study of T cells in Graves' hyperthyroidism and ophthalmopathy. There were TCR beta CDR3 regions amplified from RNA transcripts. TCR CDR3 underwent first-round RT-PCR with the HTBI primer set. TCRdb analysed the multiplex PCR reads with MiXCR anew, one entry per CDR3 protein. The table has a few hundred thousand distinct CDR3 sequences, roughly 14% seen once. As to this clonotype: As yet, its antigen is unknown.

The CDR3 runs to 18 residues. Germline values: CDR1 SEHNR, CDR2 FQNEAQ (reference sequence). The V gene end was trimmed by 1 base and the J gene end by 4 bases; junction bases not matched to a gene: 13. Whole-study results and caveats: Ophthalmopathy prediction by the model preceded onset by a median approximately 6.1 months.

The clonotype originates from a woman younger than 45 with Graves' hyperthyroidism. Material for sequencing was blood. The chain combines TRBV7-9 with TRBJ1-1, with TRBD1 matching over 9 bases. DNA of the CDR3: TGTGCCAGCAGCTTAGTAGCCCTACAGGGGGCGGGGACCACTGAAGCTTTCTTT. This sequence encodes CASSLVALQGAGTTEAFF.